These 4 T cell receptor beta chains came from one sample sequenced in a study of blood T cell repertoires in COVID-19. Assay: immunoSEQ multiplex PCR; the TCRdb copy retains only in-frame clones and omits some. The table has 300,000 to 450,000 clones, 88% seen once; the top ten hold 0.9% to 1.5%. Sequences were obtained from PBMCs or T cells enriched from blood (not recorded which). All receptors come from a woman between 18 and 29 years old who had recovered from COVID-19.

The chain has TRBV6-5 and TRBJ1-2; perhaps TRBD1 as D (5 bases). The CDR3 has 14 residues. The ends were cut back, 6 bases at V and 6 bases at J, with 17 bases in the middle. CDR1 MNHEY and CDR2 SVGAGI come from the germline V gene. The CDR3 is CASRKGTPRDGYTF. CDR3 in DNA: TGTGCCAGCAGAAAGGGGACTCCGAGGGATGGCTACACCTTC.

This clone occurred a few times. The chain joins TRBV3-1 (or the pseudogene TRBV3-2) to TRBJ1-4; D remains ambiguous. The germline V gene encodes CDR1 LGHDT and CDR2 YNNKEL (reference sequence). The CDR3 length is 15 residues. With 0 bases removed from V and 1 base from J, the gap between germline ends came to 6 bases. CDR3 DNA: TGTGCCAGCAGCCAAGATGGAGTAACTAATGAAAAACTGTTTTTT. This translates into CASSQDGVTNEKLFF.

This chain uses TRBV6-2 or TRBV6-3 with TRBJ1-1, with D hard to call. Germline-derived CDR1 and CDR2 are MNHEY and SVGEGT. Trimming took 2 bases from V and 3 from J, leaving 10 bases between them. The CDR3 length is 14 residues. CDR3 residues: CASSYGAGDTEAFF. The CDR3 coding sequence is TGTGCCAGCAGTTACGGAGCCGGGGACACTGAAGCTTTCTTT.

The chain is built from TRBV3-1 (or the pseudogene TRBV3-2) and TRBJ2-5; the D gene is possibly TRBD1 (7 bases). V was clipped by 1 base and J by 4 bases, with 16 bases between them. The CDR3 totals 16 residues. Germline CDR1 and CDR2: LGHDT and YNNKEL (reference sequence). Here the CDR3 reads CASSQAGDREGETQYF. CDR3 sequence (DNA): TGTGCCAGCAGCCAAGCGGGAGACAGGGAAGGAGAGACCCAGTACTTC.